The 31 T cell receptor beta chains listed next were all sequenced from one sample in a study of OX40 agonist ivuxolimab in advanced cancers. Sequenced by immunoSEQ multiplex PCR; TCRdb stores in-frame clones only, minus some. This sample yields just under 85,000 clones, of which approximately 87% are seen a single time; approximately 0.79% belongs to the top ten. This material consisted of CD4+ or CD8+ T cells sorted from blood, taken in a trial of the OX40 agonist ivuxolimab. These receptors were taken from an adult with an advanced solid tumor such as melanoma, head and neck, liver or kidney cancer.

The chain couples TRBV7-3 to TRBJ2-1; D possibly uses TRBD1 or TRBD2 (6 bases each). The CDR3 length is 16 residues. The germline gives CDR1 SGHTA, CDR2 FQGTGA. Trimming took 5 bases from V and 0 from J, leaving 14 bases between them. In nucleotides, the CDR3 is TGTGCCAGCAGCCTCGAGGGGGGCAGCTCCTACAATGAGCAGTTCTTC. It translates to CASSLEGGSSYNEQFF.

The CDR3 spells CASSAPGQGLTDTQYF. Here the CDR3 DNA reads TGTGCCAGTAGTGCGCCGGGACAGGGGCTGACAGATACGCAGTATTTT. This sequence joins TRBV19 and TRBJ2-3, with 10 bases identical to TRBD1. The CDR3 length is 16 residues. Germline values: CDR1 LNHDA, CDR2 SQIVND (reference sequence). V was clipped by 5 bases and J by 3 bases; unmatched bases: 8.

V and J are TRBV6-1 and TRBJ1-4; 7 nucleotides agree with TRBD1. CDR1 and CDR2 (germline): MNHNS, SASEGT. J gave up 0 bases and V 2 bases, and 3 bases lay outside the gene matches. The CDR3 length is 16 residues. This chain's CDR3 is CASSERGPTTNEKLFF. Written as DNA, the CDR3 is TGTGCCAGCAGTGAAAGGGGGCCAACAACTAATGAAAAACTGTTTTTT.

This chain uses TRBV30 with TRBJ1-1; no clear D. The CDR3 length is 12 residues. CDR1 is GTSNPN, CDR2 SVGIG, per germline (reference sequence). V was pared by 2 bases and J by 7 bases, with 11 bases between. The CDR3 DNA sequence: TGTGCCTGGAGTTATCCGGCGGGTGAAGCTTTCTTT. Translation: CAWSYPAGEAFF.

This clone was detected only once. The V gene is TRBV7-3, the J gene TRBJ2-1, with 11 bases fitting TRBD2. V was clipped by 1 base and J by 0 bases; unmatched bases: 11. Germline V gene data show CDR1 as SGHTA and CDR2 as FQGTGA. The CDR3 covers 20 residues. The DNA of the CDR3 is TGTGCCAGCAGCTTAATCGGGACTAGCGGCTATCAAACCTCCTACAATGAGCAGTTCTTC. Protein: CASSLIGTSGYQTSYNEQFF. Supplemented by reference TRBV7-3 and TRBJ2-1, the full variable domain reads GAGVSQTPSNKVTEKGKYVELRCDPISGHTALYWYRQSLGQGPEFLIYFQGTGAADDSGLPNDRFFAVRPEGSVSTLKIQRTERGDSAVYLCASSLIGTSGYQTSYNEQFFGPGTRLTVL.

CDR3 sequence: CASSSGEGVNQPQHF. The CDR3 nucleotides are TGCGCCAGCAGCTCTGGCGAGGGGGTCAATCAGCCCCAGCATTTT. The chain combines TRBV5-1 with TRBJ1-5, with D perhaps matching TRBD1 (6 bases). Trimming left V 3 bases short and J 3 bases short, with 13 bases between. The CDR3 has 15 residues. Per the germline V gene, CDR1 is SGHRS and CDR2 is YFSETQ.

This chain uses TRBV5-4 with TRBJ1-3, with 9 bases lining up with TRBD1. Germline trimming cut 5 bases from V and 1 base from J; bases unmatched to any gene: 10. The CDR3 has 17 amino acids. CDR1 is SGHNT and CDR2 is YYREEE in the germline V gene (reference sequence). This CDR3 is CASSNNSGQGSGNTIYF. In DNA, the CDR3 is TGTGCCAGCAGTAACAATTCGGGACAGGGATCTGGAAACACCATATATTTT.

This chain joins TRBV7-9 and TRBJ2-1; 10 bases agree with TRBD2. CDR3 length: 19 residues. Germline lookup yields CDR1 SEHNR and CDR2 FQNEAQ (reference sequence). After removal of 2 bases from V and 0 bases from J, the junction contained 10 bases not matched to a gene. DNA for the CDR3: TGTGCCAGCAGCTTAACTAGGACTAGCGGTCACCTCTCCTACAATGAGCAGTTCTTC. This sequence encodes CASSLTRTSGHLSYNEQFF.

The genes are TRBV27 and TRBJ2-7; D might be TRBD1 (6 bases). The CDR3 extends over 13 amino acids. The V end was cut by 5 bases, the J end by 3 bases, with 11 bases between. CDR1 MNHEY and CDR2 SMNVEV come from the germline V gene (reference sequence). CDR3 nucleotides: TGTGCCAGCAGTCGACAGGCGAACTACGAGCAGTACTTC. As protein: CASSRQANYEQYF.

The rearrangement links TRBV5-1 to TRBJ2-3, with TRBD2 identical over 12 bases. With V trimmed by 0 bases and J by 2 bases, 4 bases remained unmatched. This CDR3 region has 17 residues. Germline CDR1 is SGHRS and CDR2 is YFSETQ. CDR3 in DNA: TGCGCCAGCAGCTTGGCCCTAGCGGGGGGGCTCACAGATACGCAGTATTTT. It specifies CASSLALAGGLTDTQYF.

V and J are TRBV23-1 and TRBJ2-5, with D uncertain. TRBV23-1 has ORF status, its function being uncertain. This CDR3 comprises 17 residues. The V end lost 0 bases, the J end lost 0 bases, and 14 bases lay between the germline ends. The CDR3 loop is CASSQSLDLEDQETQYF. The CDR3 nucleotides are TGCGCCAGCAGTCAATCCCTGGACCTAGAGGACCAAGAGACCCAGTACTTC.

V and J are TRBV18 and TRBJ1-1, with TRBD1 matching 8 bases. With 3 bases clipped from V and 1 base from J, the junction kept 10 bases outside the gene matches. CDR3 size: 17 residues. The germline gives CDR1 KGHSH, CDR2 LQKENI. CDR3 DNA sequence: TGTGCCAGCTCACCCGGGACAGGACGATCCTCGAACACTGAAGCTTTCTTT. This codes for CASSPGTGRSSNTEAFF.

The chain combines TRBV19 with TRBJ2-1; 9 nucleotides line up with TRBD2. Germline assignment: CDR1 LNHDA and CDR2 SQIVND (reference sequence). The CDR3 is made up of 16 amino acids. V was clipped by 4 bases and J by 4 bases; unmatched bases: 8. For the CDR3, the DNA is TGTGCCAGTAGTAGCACCCTAGCGGGGAAATACAATGAGCAGTTCTTC. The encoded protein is CASSSTLAGKYNEQFF.

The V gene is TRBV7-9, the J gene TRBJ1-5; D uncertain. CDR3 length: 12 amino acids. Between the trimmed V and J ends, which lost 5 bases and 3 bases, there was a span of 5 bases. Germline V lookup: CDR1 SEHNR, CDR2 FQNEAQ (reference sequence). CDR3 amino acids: CASSKPNQPQHF. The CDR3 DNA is TGTGCCAGCAGCAAACCCAATCAGCCCCAGCATTTT. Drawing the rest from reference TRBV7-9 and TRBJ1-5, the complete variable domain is DTGVSQNPRHKITKRGQNVTFRCDPISEHNRLYWYRQTLGQGPEFLTYFQNEAQLEKSRLLSDRFSAERPKGSFSTLEIQRTEQGDSAMYLCASSKPNQPQHFGDGTRLSIL.

CDR3 amino acids: CASSEGDQPQHF. CDR3 nucleotide sequence: TGTGCCAGCAGTGAAGGGGATCAGCCCCAGCATTTT. The chain couples TRBV6-1 to TRBJ1-5; D uncertain. The CDR3 runs 12 residues. Germline V gene lookup returns CDR1 MNHNS and CDR2 SASEGT. Trimming removed 1 base at V and 5 bases at J, with 3 bases between.

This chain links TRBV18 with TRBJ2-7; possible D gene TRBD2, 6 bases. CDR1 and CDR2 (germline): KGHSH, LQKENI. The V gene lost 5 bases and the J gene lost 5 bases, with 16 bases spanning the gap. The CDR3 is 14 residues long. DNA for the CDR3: TGTGCCAGCTCAGCCCCCGGGGGAGTCAACGAGCAGTACTTC. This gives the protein CASSAPGGVNEQYF. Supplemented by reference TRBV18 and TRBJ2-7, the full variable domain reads NAGVMQNPRHLVRRRGQEARLRCSPMKGHSHVYWYRQLPEEGLKFMVYLQKENIIDESGMPKERFSAEFPKEGPSILRIQQVVRGDSAAYFCASSAPGGVNEQYFGPGTRLTVT.

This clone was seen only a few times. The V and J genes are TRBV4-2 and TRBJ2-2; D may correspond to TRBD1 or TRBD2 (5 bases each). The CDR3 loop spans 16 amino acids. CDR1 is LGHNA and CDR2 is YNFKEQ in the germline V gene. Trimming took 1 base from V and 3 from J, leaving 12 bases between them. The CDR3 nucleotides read TGTGCCAGCAGCCAAGGGGGCGGGTGGGACACCGGGGAGCTGTTTTTT. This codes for CASSQGGGWDTGELFF.

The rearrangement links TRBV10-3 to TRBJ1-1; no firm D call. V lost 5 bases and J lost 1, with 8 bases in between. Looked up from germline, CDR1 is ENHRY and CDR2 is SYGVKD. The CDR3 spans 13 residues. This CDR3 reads CAISKAENTEAFF. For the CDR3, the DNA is TGTGCCATCAGTAAAGCGGAGAACACTGAAGCTTTCTTT.

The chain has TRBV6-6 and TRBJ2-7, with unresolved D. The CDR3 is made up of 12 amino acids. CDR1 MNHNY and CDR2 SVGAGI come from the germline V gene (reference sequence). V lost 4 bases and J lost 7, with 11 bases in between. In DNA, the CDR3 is TGTGCCAGCAGTTTGGTAGGGCGGGAGCAGTACTTC. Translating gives CASSLVGREQYF.

The CDR3 loop reads CSALNPGQGAGEQFF. CDR3 in DNA: TGCAGCGCCCTTAATCCGGGACAGGGGGCGGGTGAGCAGTTCTTC. The V and J genes are TRBV29-1 and TRBJ2-1; 12 nucleotides agree with TRBD1. CDR3 length equals 15 residues. CDR1 is SQVTM and CDR2 is ANQGSEA in the germline V gene. V was clipped by 7 bases and J by 9 bases; unmatched bases: 13.

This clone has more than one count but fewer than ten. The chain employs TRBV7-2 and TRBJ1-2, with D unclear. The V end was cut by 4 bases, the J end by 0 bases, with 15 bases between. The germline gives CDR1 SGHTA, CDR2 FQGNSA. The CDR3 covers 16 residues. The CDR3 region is CASSSPGSGTNYGYTF. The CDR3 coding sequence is TGTGCCAGCAGCTCCCCGGGTTCTGGGACTAACTATGGCTACACCTTC.

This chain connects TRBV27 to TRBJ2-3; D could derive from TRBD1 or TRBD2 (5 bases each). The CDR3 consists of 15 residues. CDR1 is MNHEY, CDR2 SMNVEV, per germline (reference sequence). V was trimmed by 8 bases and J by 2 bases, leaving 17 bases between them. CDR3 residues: CASSGPTAFTDTQYF. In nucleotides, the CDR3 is TGTGCCAGCTCGGGACCGACAGCTTTCACAGATACGCAGTATTTT.

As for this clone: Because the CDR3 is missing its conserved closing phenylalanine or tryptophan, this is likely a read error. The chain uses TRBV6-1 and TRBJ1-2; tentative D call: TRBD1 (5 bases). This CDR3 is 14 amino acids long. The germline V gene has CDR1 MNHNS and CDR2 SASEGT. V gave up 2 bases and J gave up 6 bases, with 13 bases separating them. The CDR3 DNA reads TGTGCCAGCAGTGAAAACCTGGGGGGGAATGGCTACACCCTC. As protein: CASSENLGGNGYTL.

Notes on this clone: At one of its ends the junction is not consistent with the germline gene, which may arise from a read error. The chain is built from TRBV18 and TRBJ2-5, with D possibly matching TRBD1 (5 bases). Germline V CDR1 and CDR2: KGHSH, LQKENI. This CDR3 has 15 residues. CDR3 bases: TGTGCCAGCTCTCGCGCCCAGGGTCACCAAGAGGCCCAGTACTTC. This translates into CASSRAQGHQEAQYF.

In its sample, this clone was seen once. CDR3 nucleotide sequence: TGTGCCATCACCGGGACCGCTACAGCGGCGGGCCCTGAGCAGTTCTTC. Protein sequence: CAITGTATAAGPEQFF. This chain joins TRBV10-3 and TRBJ2-1; D tentatively fits TRBD1 or TRBD2 (5 bases each). The V gene lost 7 bases and the J gene lost 9 bases, with 25 bases spanning the gap. CDR1 ENHRY and CDR2 SYGVKD come from the germline V gene. The CDR3 sequence is 16 residues long.

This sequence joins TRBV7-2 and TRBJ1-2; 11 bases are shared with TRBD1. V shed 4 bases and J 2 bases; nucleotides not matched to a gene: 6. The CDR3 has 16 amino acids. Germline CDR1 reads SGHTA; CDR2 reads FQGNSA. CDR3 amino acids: CASSSYRDRGNYGYTF. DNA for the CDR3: TGTGCCAGCAGCTCATACCGGGACAGGGGGAACTATGGCTACACCTTC.

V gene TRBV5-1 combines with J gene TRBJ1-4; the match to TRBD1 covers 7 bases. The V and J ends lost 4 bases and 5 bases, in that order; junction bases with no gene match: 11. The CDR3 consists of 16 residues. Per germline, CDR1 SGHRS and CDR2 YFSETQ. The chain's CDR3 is CASSRGAGQRNEKLFF. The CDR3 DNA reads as TGCGCCAGCAGCCGGGGGGCGGGACAGCGAAATGAAAAACTGTTTTTT.

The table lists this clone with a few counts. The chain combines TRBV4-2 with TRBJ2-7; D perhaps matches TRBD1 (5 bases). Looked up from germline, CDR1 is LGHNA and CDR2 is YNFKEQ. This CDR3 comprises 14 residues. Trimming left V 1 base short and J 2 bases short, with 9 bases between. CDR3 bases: TGTGCCAGCAGCCAAGGTCAGGGCACCTACGAGCAGTACTTC. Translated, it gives CASSQGQGTYEQYF.

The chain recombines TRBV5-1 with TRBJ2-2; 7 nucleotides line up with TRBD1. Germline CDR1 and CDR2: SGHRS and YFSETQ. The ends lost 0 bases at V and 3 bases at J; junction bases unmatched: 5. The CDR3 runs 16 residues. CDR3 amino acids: CASSLARQGDTGELFF. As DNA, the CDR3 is TGCGCCAGCAGCTTGGCCCGTCAGGGGGACACCGGGGAGCTGTTTTTT. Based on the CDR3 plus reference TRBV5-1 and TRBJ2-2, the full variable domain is KAGVTQTPRYLIKTRGQQVTLSCSPISGHRSVSWYQQTPGQGLQFLFEYFSETQRNKGNFPGRFSGRQFSNSRSEMNVSTLELGDSALYLCASSLARQGDTGELFFGEGSRLTVL.

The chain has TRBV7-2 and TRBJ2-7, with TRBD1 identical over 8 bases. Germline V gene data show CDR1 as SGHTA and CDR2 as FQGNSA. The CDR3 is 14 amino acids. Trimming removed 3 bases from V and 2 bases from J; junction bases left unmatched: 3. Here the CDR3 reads CASSFHRGAYEQYF. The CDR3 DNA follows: TGTGCCAGCAGCTTCCACAGGGGGGCCTACGAGCAGTACTTC.

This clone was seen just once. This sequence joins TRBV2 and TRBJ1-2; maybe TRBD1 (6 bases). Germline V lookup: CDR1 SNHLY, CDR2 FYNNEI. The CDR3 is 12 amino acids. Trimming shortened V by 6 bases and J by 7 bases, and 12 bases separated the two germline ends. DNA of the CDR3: TGTGCCAGCAGGAGGTCAGGGGTTGGCTACACCTTC. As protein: CASRRSGVGYTF. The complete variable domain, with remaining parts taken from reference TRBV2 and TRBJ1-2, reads EPEVTQTPSHQVTQMGQEVILRCVPISNHLYFYWYRQILGQKVEFLVSFYNNEISEKSEIFDDQFSVERPDGSNFTLKIRSTKLEDSAMYFCASRRSGVGYTFGSGTRLTVV.